This record covers a single TCR beta chain. Its cognate antigen is unknown. These data originate in a study of cytomegalovirus exposure and HLA in healthy donors. Findings of the study overall: A later analysis showed that HLA-associated TCR beta chains had undergone more clonal expansion than equally common others. The study designated roughly 150 TCR beta chains cytomegalovirus-associated.

The PCR ran on 60 Vbeta and 13 Jbeta primers. In the original analysis: A later analysis tallied tens of millions of unique TCR beta chains, around 10 million of them shared. TCRdb's copy holds only in-frame clones and misses some; the assay was immunoSEQ multiplex PCR. Clonal size and the V and J genes are those of that table, whereas D and trimming came from the DNA. The table records about 100,000 clones, roughly four fifths of them present only once. The sample consisted of PBMCs. The receptor comes from a male donor in good health and CMV-seropositive.

The CDR3 region is CASSAGQGLTRNEKLFF. The CDR3 nucleotides read TGTGCCAGCAGTGCAGGGCAGGGTTTAACCCGGAATGAAAAACTGTTTTTT. The chain uses TRBV2 and TRBJ1-4, with TRBD1 as a possible D gene (5 bases). CDR1 and CDR2 from the germline V gene are SNHLY and FYNNEI. The CDR3 spans 17 residues. V shed 4 bases and J shed 5 bases, with 20 bases lying between them.